These T cell receptor beta chains were read from a single sample in a study of chemoradiotherapy in HPV16-positive cancers. Libraries were prepared by immunoSEQ multiplex PCR; TCRdb keeps only in-frame clonotypes and omits some of them. The sample holds about 690 clones, around 92% seen once. The material was tumor tissue, obtained from a patient who underwent chemoradiotherapy. Source of these receptors: a human donor with HPV-associated anogenital cancer. Each CDR3 is given with its conserved first and last residue. Each record gives: V gene, clone size, J gene, D gene, CDR3 protein, CDR3 DNA. A D gene is named only where the DNA matches it firmly. A row's size may be missing; if present it is once, few, many or a size class.

V: TRBV4-2
size: few
J: TRBJ2-5
D: TRBD1
CDR3: CASSPGQGEVKTQYF
DNA: TGTGCCAGCAGCCCGGGACAGGGGGAGGTTAAGACCCAGTACTTC

V: TRBV2
size: .
J: TRBJ2-3
D: .
CDR3: CASSVGDTQYF
DNA: TGTGCCAGCAGTGTTGGCGATACGCAGTATTTT

V: TRBV15
size: .
J: TRBJ2-6
D: .
CDR3: CATSLKGYSGANVLTF
DNA: TGTGCCACCAGCCTGAAGGGTTACTCTGGGGCCAACGTCCTGACTTTC

V: TRBV5-6
size: once
J: TRBJ2-5
D: TRBD1
CDR3: CASSLTGQGETQYF
DNA: TGTGCCAGCAGCTTGACAGGACAGGGCGAGACCCAGTACTTC

V: TRBV5-5
size: .
J: TRBJ1-2
D: .
CDR3: CASSLARPADGYTF
DNA: TGTGCCAGCAGCTTGGCGAGACCTGCAGATGGCTACACCTTC

V: TRBV4-1
size: .
J: TRBJ2-3
D: TRBD2
CDR3: CASSQVHAGGSTDTQYF
DNA: TGCGCCAGCAGCCAAGTACATGCGGGAGGAAGCACAGATACGCAGTATTTT

V: TRBV6-1
size: .
J: TRBJ2-7
D: .
CDR3: CASSVAGSYEQYF
DNA: TGTGCCAGCAGTGTCGCGGGGTCCTACGAGCAGTACTTC

V: TRBV28
size: .
J: TRBJ1-2
D: .
CDR3: CASRGTPNYGYTF
DNA: TGTGCCAGCCGAGGGACACCAAACTATGGCTACACCTTC

V: TRBV2
size: .
J: TRBJ2-2
D: TRBD1
CDR3: CASREGQGRTGELFF
DNA: TGTGCCAGCAGAGAGGGACAGGGCCGCACCGGGGAGCTGTTTTTT

V: TRBV9
size: .
J: TRBJ2-3
D: .
CDR3: CASSPEGGSDTQYF
DNA: TGTGCCAGCAGCCCGGAGGGGGGGTCAGATACGCAGTATTTT

V: TRBV11-2
size: .
J: TRBJ2-7
D: .
CDR3: CASSPRPKGGFGSEQYF
DNA: TGTGCCAGCAGCCCCCGACCGAAGGGGGGATTCGGGAGCGAGCAGTACTTC

V: TRBV6-1
size: .
J: TRBJ1-3
D: .
CDR3: CASSEMWGNTGNTIYF
DNA: TGTGCCAGCAGTGAAATGTGGGGAAACACTGGAAACACCATATATTTT

V: TRBV5-6
size: .
J: TRBJ2-5
D: .
CDR3: CASSFGETQYF
DNA: TGTGCCAGCAGCTTTGGAGAGACCCAGTACTTC

V: TRBV19
size: .
J: TRBJ1-3
D: TRBD1
CDR3: CASSFTGVRSGNTIYF
DNA: TGTGCCAGTAGTTTTACAGGGGTCCGCTCTGGAAACACCATATATTTT

V: TRBV6-1
size: once
J: TRBJ2-3
D: TRBD1
CDR3: CASRPGQNTDTQYF
DNA: TGTGCCAGCAGACCGGGACAGAACACAGATACGCAGTATTTT

V: TRBV11-2
size: .
J: TRBJ1-5
D: .
CDR3: CASSLDTGRNQPQHF
DNA: TGTGCCAGCAGCTTAGACACGGGACGCAATCAGCCCCAGCATTTT

V: TRBV29-1
size: .
J: TRBJ1-5
D: .
CDR3: CSVGEGRTNQPQHF
DNA: TGCAGCGTTGGGGAGGGACGGACCAATCAGCCCCAGCATTTT

V: TRBV4-2
size: .
J: TRBJ2-7
D: .
CDR3: CASSDRAYEQYF
DNA: TGTGCCAGCAGCGACCGAGCCTACGAGCAGTACTTC

V: TRBV20-1
size: .
J: TRBJ2-5
D: .
CDR3: CSARDLSNQYF
DNA: TGCAGTGCTAGAGATCTATCTAATCAGTACTTC

V: TRBV6-5
size: once
J: TRBJ1-1
D: .
CDR3: CASIPWGRGSTEAFF
DNA: TGTGCCAGCATCCCTTGGGGGAGGGGGAGCACTGAAGCTTTCTTT